The TCR beta chain under discussion was sequenced for a study of OX40 agonist ivuxolimab in advanced cancers. Study outcomes and limitations: Clonal expansion by week 6 occurred in CD4+ and CD8+ blood T cells (at 0.1 to 3.0 mg/kg).

Clones were read by immunoSEQ multiplex PCR, and TCRdb kept only the in-frame ones, dropping some. Here the sample spans tens of thousands of clones, 70% to 90% being singletons. Notes on this clone: Its antigen remains unknown.

The sequenced sample was CD4+ or CD8+ T cells sorted from blood, obtained in a trial of the OX40 agonist ivuxolimab. This clonotype originated in an adult with an advanced solid tumor such as melanoma, head and neck, liver or kidney cancer.

The CDR3 DNA sequence: TGTGCCAGCAGCTTAGGTAGCAATCAGCCCCAGCATTTT. As protein: CASSLGSNQPQHF. The chain couples TRBV5-6 to TRBJ1-5, with no clear D. Germline V gene sequence: CDR1 SGHDT, CDR2 YYEEEE. The CDR3 contains 13 residues. The V gene lost 2 bases and the J gene lost 0 bases, with 3 bases spanning the gap.